The 15 T cell receptor beta chains given below trace back to one sample, sequenced in a study of cytomegalovirus exposure and HLA in healthy donors. Use of 60 Vbeta and 13 Jbeta primers characterized the PCR. Clones were sequenced by immunoSEQ multiplex PCR, and TCRdb holds only the in-frame ones, with some missing. Among 250,000 to 300,000 clones listed, just under 85% were seen once. Sequencing was performed on PBMCs. The source of these receptors is a woman aged 40 to 50 in good health and CMV-seropositive.

This rearrangement joins TRBV18 to TRBJ1-2; 10 bases are a match to TRBD1. Germline trimming cut 3 bases from V and 8 bases from J; bases unmatched to any gene: 3. The germline V gene encodes CDR1 KGHSH and CDR2 LQKENI. This CDR3 has 13 amino acids. CDR3 nucleotide sequence: TGTGCCAGCTCACCGGACAGGGGGTCAGGCTACACCTTC. Translated: CASSPDRGSGYTF.

This clone was seen more than once but under ten times. V usage is TRBV28 and J usage is TRBJ2-7; tentative D call: TRBD2 (5 bases). This CDR3 region has 16 residues. V dropped 5 bases and J dropped 3 bases, with 20 bases sitting between them. Looked up from germline, CDR1 is MDHEN and CDR2 is SYDVKM. The CDR3 sequence is CASSLNPYGGDYEQYF. Here the CDR3 DNA reads TGTGCCAGCAGTCTGAATCCGTACGGAGGAGACTACGAGCAGTACTTC.

For this clone: Distinct nucleotide sequences in the sample also encode this CDR3. The chain joins TRBV19 to TRBJ2-2; 7 bases fit TRBD1. This CDR3 region has 14 residues. With 6 bases clipped from V and 1 base from J, the junction kept 2 bases outside the gene matches. Germline CDR1 and CDR2: LNHDA and SQIVND (reference sequence). The chain's CDR3 is CASRRQGNTGELFF. DNA of the CDR3: TGTGCCAGTAGGAGACAGGGGAACACCGGGGAGCTGTTTTTT.

This clone was recorded only once. The rearrangement links TRBV7-2 to TRBJ2-1; 11 bases agree with TRBD2. V gave up 5 bases and J gave up 0 bases; unmatched junction bases: 6. This CDR3 has 17 residues. Germline V gene lookup returns CDR1 SGHTA and CDR2 FQGNSA. CDR3 in amino acids: CASSPRTSGFSYNEQFF. The CDR3 bases are TGTGCCAGCAGCCCTCGGACTAGCGGGTTCTCCTACAATGAGCAGTTCTTC. Looking up the rest from reference TRBV7-2 and TRBJ2-1 gives the full variable domain: GAGVSQSPSNKVTEKGKDVELRCDPISGHTALYWYRQSLGQGLEFLIYFQGNSAPDKSGLPSDRFSAERTGGSVSTLTIQRTQQEDSAVYLCASSPRTSGFSYNEQFFGPGTRLTVL.

The chain combines TRBV7-2 with TRBJ2-5; D unresolved. The CDR3 is 15 residues long. Trimming pared 0 bases from V and 2 bases from J, leaving 10 bases between. Germline V gene lookup returns CDR1 SGHTA and CDR2 FQGNSA. Here the CDR3 reads CASSLAPWAQETQYF. The CDR3 DNA sequence: TGTGCCAGCAGCTTAGCCCCGTGGGCACAAGAGACCCAGTACTTC. Full variable domain (remainder filled in from reference TRBV7-2 and TRBJ2-5): GAGVSQSPSNKVTEKGKDVELRCDPISGHTALYWYRQSLGQGLEFLIYFQGNSAPDKSGLPSDRFSAERTGGSVSTLTIQRTQQEDSAVYLCASSLAPWAQETQYFGPGTRLLVL.

The gene calls are TRBV19 and TRBJ2-5; TRBD2 matches 11 bases. The DNA matches TRBJ2-7 better at its end, which makes the J call doubtful. Germline V CDR1 and CDR2: LNHDA, SQIVND (reference sequence). CDR3 length: 15 residues. CDR3 region: CASSISSGRAYEQYF. The CDR3 region has the DNA TGTGCCAGTAGTATAAGTAGCGGGAGGGCCTACGAGCAGTACTTC.

This clone has more than one count but fewer than ten. The V and J genes are TRBV7-2 and TRBJ1-2; 9 bases are a match to TRBD1. Looked up from germline, CDR1 is SGHTA and CDR2 is FQGNSA. V shed 1 base, J shed 4 bases, and the junction held 7 bases outside the gene matches. The CDR3 sequence is 16 residues long. The CDR3 coding sequence is TGTGCCAGCAGCTTAGGACAGGGGGGCAATATCTATGGCTACACCTTC. It encodes CASSLGQGGNIYGYTF.

V gene TRBV5-1 combines with J gene TRBJ2-5; D is unclear. The CDR3 runs 11 residues. Trimming pared 4 bases from V and 6 bases from J, leaving 7 bases between. Germline lookup yields CDR1 SGHRS and CDR2 YFSETQ. The CDR3 nucleotides are TGCGCCAGCAGCGAGGAGCAGACCCAGTACTTC. It encodes CASSEEQTQYF.

The chain is built from TRBV5-1 and TRBJ2-1; 11 bases map to TRBD2. This CDR3 spans 16 amino acids. Germline lookup yields CDR1 SGHRS and CDR2 YFSETQ. V was clipped by 0 bases and J by 7 bases; unmatched bases: 6. CDR3 nucleotide sequence: TGCGCCAGCAGCTTGGTCGCTAGCGGGAGGAGTAATGAGCAGTTCTTC. Translating gives CASSLVASGRSNEQFF.

The rearrangement joins TRBV9 to TRBJ1-3, with a weak D call TRBD1 (6 bases). Deletions cut 4 bases from V and 3 bases from J, with 14 bases between. Looked up from germline, CDR1 is SGDLS and CDR2 is YYNGEE. The CDR3 consists of 15 residues. CDR3 protein: CASSLQDRSGNTIYF. CDR3 bases: TGTGCCAGCAGCCTACAAGACAGGAGTGGAAACACCATATATTTT.

A word on this clone: This CDR3 is also generated by other DNA sequences in the sample. The gene calls are TRBV5-6 and TRBJ1-1, with a weak D call TRBD1 (6 bases). CDR1 is SGHDT and CDR2 is YYEEEE in the germline V gene. The V end was cut by 2 bases, the J end by 7 bases, with 6 bases between. This CDR3 has 11 amino acids. CDR3 DNA sequence: TGTGCCAGCAGCTTACAGGGTGAAGCTTTCTTT. It yields the protein CASSLQGEAFF.

The genes are TRBV5-1 and TRBJ1-3; 9 bases map to TRBD1. The germline CDR1 and CDR2 sequences are SGHRS and YFSETQ. This CDR3 spans 14 amino acids. V gave up 4 bases and J gave up 4 bases; unmatched junction bases: 3. The CDR3 protein is CASSPGQGGNTIYF. Here the CDR3 DNA reads TGCGCCAGCAGCCCAGGACAGGGGGGAAACACCATATATTTT.

J is TRBJ2-7 and V is TRBV11-2; TRBD1 might be the D (5 bases). CDR1 is SGHAT and CDR2 is FQNNGV in the germline V gene. This CDR3 spans 11 amino acids. V was trimmed by 5 bases and J by 6 bases, leaving 8 bases between them. In nucleotides, the CDR3 is TGTGCCAGCAGCCCTAGGGGCGAGCAGTACTTC. Amino acids: CASSPRGEQYF.

The rearrangement joins TRBV14 to TRBJ1-1; possible D gene TRBD1, 5 bases. CDR1 SGHDN and CDR2 FVKESK come from the germline V gene. Trimming took off 2 bases at V and 1 base at J, with 5 bases between the two ends. There are 13 residues in the CDR3. CDR3 loop: CASSQRGNTEAFF. The DNA for the CDR3 is TGTGCCAGCAGCCAAAGGGGGAACACTGAAGCTTTCTTT.

The J gene is TRBJ2-1, the V gene TRBV11-3, with 8 bases fitting TRBD2. V was clipped by 9 bases and J by 0 bases; unmatched bases: 4. Germline V gives CDR1 SGHNT, CDR2 YENEEA. The CDR3 is 14 residues long. The DNA for the CDR3 is TGTGCCAGTAAACTAGCGGACTCCTACAATGAGCAGTTCTTC. Translated, it gives CASKLADSYNEQFF.